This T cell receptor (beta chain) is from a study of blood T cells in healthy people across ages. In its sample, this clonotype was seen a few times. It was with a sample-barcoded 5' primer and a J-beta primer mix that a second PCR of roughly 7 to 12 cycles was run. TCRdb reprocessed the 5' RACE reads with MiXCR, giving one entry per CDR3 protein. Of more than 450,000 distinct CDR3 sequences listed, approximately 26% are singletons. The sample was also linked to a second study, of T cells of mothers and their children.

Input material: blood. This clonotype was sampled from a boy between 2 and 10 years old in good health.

As DNA, the CDR3 is TGTGCCAGCAGCCTTGATCCAACTAATGAAAAACTGTTTTTT. It encodes CASSLDPTNEKLFF. V gene TRBV3-1 combines with J gene TRBJ1-4; D unresolved. Germline lookup yields CDR1 LGHDT and CDR2 YNNKEL (reference sequence). The CDR3 totals 14 residues. V shed 4 bases and J shed 0 bases, with 6 bases lying between them.